These 6 T cell receptor beta chains came from one sample sequenced in a study of T cell repertoires in cytomegalovirus infection. One entry per CDR3 protein results from TCRdb running MiXCR on the reads. The repertoire has about 150,000 distinct CDR3 sequences, less than 25% of them found once; the top ten carry approximately 11%. Sequenced: PBMCs. These receptors all stem from a human donor in good health (CMV status not recorded). Some clones in this sample may be carry-over from other donors' samples.

The chain recombines TRBV12-3 or TRBV12-4 with TRBJ1-2, with D possibly being TRBD1 (6 bases). V was clipped by 0 bases and J by 12 bases, with 17 bases between them. The CDR3 extends over 14 amino acids. CDR3 region: CASSLADRLGRNTF. CDR3 sequence (DNA): TGTGCCAGCAGTTTAGCCGACAGGTTGGGGAGAAACACCTTC.

This clonotype was detected a few times. This rearrangement joins TRBV30 to TRBJ1-1, with D unclear. The V end was cut by 0 bases, the J end by 7 bases, with 12 bases between. The CDR3 covers 13 residues. Looked up from germline, CDR1 is GTSNPN and CDR2 is SVGIG (reference sequence). CDR3 DNA sequence: TGTGCCTGGAGTGTGGGAGGACTTGGTGAAGCTTTCTTT. Translating it yields CAWSVGGLGEAFF. Full variable domain (outside the CDR3, taken from reference TRBV30 and TRBJ1-1): SQTIHQWPATLVQPVGSPLSLECTVEGTSNPNLYWYRQAAGRGLQLLFYSVGIGQISSEVPQNLSASRPQDRQFILSSKKLLLSDSGFYLCAWSVGGLGEAFFGQGTRLTVV.

This clonotype was observed at least ten times. The chain links TRBV6-2 or TRBV6-3 to TRBJ2-1; TRBD2 agrees at 12 bases. CDR3 length equals 15 residues. V was clipped by 4 bases and J by 4 bases; unmatched bases: 2. Looked up from germline, CDR1 is MNHEY and CDR2 is SVGEGT. The DNA for the CDR3 is TGTGCCAGCAGTTTCGGACTAGCGGGATACAATGAGCAGTTCTTC. This translates into CASSFGLAGYNEQFF.

This clonotype appeared a few times. The V and J genes are TRBV19 and TRBJ1-1, with TRBD1 matching over 8 bases. Germline CDR1 reads LNHDA; CDR2 reads SQIVND (reference sequence). This CDR3 spans 15 amino acids. J was trimmed by 0 bases and V by 5 bases; bases with no gene match: 5. The CDR3 protein is CASSHRTGMNTEAFF. In DNA, the CDR3 is TGTGCCAGTAGTCATCGGACAGGGATGAACACTGAAGCTTTCTTT.

J is TRBJ2-7 and V is TRBV19; 8 nucleotides line up with TRBD1. This CDR3 has 13 amino acids. V trimming: 9 bases; J trimming: 0 bases; junction bases outside the gene matches: 4. Germline CDR1 reads LNHDA; CDR2 reads SQIVND (reference sequence). The CDR3 region is CASGQGSSYEQYF. The CDR3 nucleotides are TGTGCCAGCGGACAGGGCAGCTCCTACGAGCAGTACTTC.

At least ten counts were recorded for this clonotype. V usage is TRBV7-2 and J usage is TRBJ2-1; D may be TRBD2 (6 bases). This CDR3 is built from 14 residues. With 2 bases removed from V and 5 bases from J, the gap between germline ends came to 10 bases. The germline CDR1 and CDR2 sequences are SGHTA and FQGNSA. The CDR3: CASSLRLANNEQFF. For the CDR3, the DNA is TGTGCCAGCAGCTTAAGGCTAGCGAACAATGAGCAGTTCTTC. The full variable domain, its missing parts supplied by reference TRBV7-2 and TRBJ2-1, is GAGVSQSPSNKVTEKGKDVELRCDPISGHTALYWYRQSLGQGLEFLIYFQGNSAPDKSGLPSDRFSAERTGGSVSTLTIQRTQQEDSAVYLCASSLRLANNEQFFGPGTRLTVL.